The 8 T cell receptor beta chains in this list originate from one sample, sequenced in a study of long-term antiretroviral therapy in people with HIV. Version v3.0 of the immunoSEQ assay was performed at survey level. Sequencing used immunoSEQ multiplex PCR; TCRdb keeps in-frame clones, though not all of them. The profile covers 17,000 or so clones, with about 78% appearing a single time and approximately 15% taken by the ten largest. Sequenced material: unsorted PBMCs, taken approximately 3.2 years after starting antiretroviral therapy. The origin of the receptors is a woman in her thirties or forties with HIV.

This clone was found once. V gene TRBV12-5 combines with J gene TRBJ2-3; 7 nucleotides agree with TRBD2. CDR1 and CDR2 from the germline V gene are LGHNT and FRNRAP. The CDR3 is 15 amino acids. The junction had 1 base not matched to a gene; V was cut back by 0 bases and J by 1 base. The CDR3 DNA is TGTGCTAGTGGTTTGGTGGGGGGGGGCACAGATACGCAGTATTTT. Translation: CASGLVGGGTDTQYF.

The chain links TRBV5-1 to TRBJ1-1; TRBD1 aligns across 8 bases. Germline V lookup: CDR1 SGHRS, CDR2 YFSETQ. V lost 3 bases, J lost 6 bases, and 4 bases stayed unmatched. The CDR3 is made up of 13 amino acids. The CDR3 nucleotides read TGCGCCAGCAGCTCAGGGGGCCCTTCTGAAGCTTTCTTT. Its protein product is CASSSGGPSEAFF.

The chain uses TRBV10-2 and TRBJ2-7; D might be TRBD2 (5 bases). This CDR3 comprises 15 residues. Trimming left V 6 bases short and J 3 bases short, with 18 bases between. CDR1 is WSHSY and CDR2 is SAAADI in the germline V gene. In DNA form, the CDR3 reads TGCGCCAGCAGGAAAGAGGGAGCCCCCAACTACGAGCAGTACTTC. Protein: CASRKEGAPNYEQYF.

This clone was seen only a few times. This chain connects TRBV5-1 to TRBJ1-1; D gene ambiguous. Germline V CDR1 and CDR2: SGHRS, YFSETQ. This CDR3 comprises 14 residues. V was pared by 4 bases and J by 3 bases, with 13 bases between. The CDR3 coding sequence is TGCGCCAGCAGCACGGGAGGGCAGGACACTGAAGCTTTCTTT. This encodes CASSTGGQDTEAFF.

The rearrangement links TRBV7-6 to TRBJ2-2, with 9 nucleotides matching TRBD1. CDR3 length: 14 residues. Germline trimming cut 5 bases from V and 5 bases from J; bases unmatched to any gene: 3. The germline V gene encodes CDR1 SGHVS and CDR2 FNYEAQ. The CDR3 is CASSRQGVTGELFF. CDR3 in DNA: TGTGCCAGCAGCCGACAGGGGGTGACCGGGGAGCTGTTTTTT.

A single count supports this clone. The chain carries TRBV7-9 and TRBJ2-2; TRBD1 matches 9 bases. Trimming at V came to 9 bases and at J to 2 bases, leaving 4 bases not matched to a gene. CDR3 length: 14 amino acids. Germline assignment: CDR1 SEHNR and CDR2 FQNEAQ (reference sequence). The chain's CDR3 is CASRGQGNTGELFF. DNA of the CDR3: TGTGCCAGTCGGGGACAGGGAAACACCGGGGAGCTGTTTTTT. Full variable domain (missing parts from reference TRBV7-9 and TRBJ2-2): DTGVSQNPRHKITKRGQNVTFRCDPISEHNRLYWYRQTLGQGPEFLTYFQNEAQLEKSRLLSDRFSAERPKGSFSTLEIQRTEQGDSAMYLCASRGQGNTGELFFGEGSRLTVL.

The gene calls are TRBV7-2 and TRBJ1-1; D call uncertain. The CDR3 sequence is 14 residues long. CDR1 is SGHTA and CDR2 is FQGNSA in the germline V gene. V was clipped by 1 base and J by 4 bases, with 10 bases between them. The CDR3 is CASSLGGFGTEAFF. CDR3 DNA: TGTGCCAGCAGCTTAGGAGGTTTTGGCACTGAAGCTTTCTTT.

The genes are TRBV5-6 and TRBJ2-2; D is perhaps TRBD1 (6 bases). The V end lost 3 bases, the J end lost 2 bases, and 14 bases lay between the germline ends. CDR1 is SGHDT and CDR2 is YYEEEE in the germline V gene. The CDR3 spans 16 residues. CDR3 DNA sequence: TGTGCCAGCAGCTCCAACAGGGCCTTAAACACCGGGGAGCTGTTTTTT. Protein: CASSSNRALNTGELFF.